One and the same sample provided the 15 T cell receptor beta chains below, sequenced in a study of blood T cells in healthy people across ages. PCR was performed a second time for roughly 6 to 12 cycles using a sample-barcoded 5' primer and a J-beta primer mix. TCRdb reprocessed the 5' RACE reads with MiXCR, giving one entry per CDR3 protein. The sample includes approximately 1.5 million distinct CDR3 sequences, 35% to 45% of them seen just once. The sample consisted of blood. The origin of the receptors is a woman aged 18-35 years in good health.

This clonotype was found a few times. The chain carries TRBV6-6 and TRBJ2-1; D ambiguous. The J call may not be correct, given that the DNA end is closer to TRBJ2-7. Germline values: CDR1 MNHNY, CDR2 SVGAGI (reference sequence). CDR3 length: 14 amino acids. For the CDR3, the DNA is TGTGCCAGCAGTTACTCGGCCTCCTACAATGAGCAGTACTTC. Encoded protein: CASSYSASYNEQYF.

Regarding this clonotype: One end of the junction fails to match germline, which may point to a read error. The chain has TRBV7-2 and TRBJ2-3, with 11 bases fitting TRBD2. The CDR3 is made up of 16 amino acids. The germline gives CDR1 SGHTA, CDR2 FQGNSA. CDR3 bases: TGTGCCAGCAGCTTAGGTAGCGGGGGGGGAACAGATATGCAGTATTTT. Its translation is CASSLGSGGGTDMQYF.

This clonotype was detected ten times or more. The chain carries TRBV20-1 and TRBJ1-5; D is unclear. Trimming cost V 6 bases and J 2 bases, with 8 bases left between them. This CDR3 is 12 amino acids long. Looked up from germline, CDR1 is DFQATT and CDR2 is SNEGSKA (reference sequence). The CDR3: CSAVVGNQPQHF. The CDR3 DNA follows: TGCAGTGCCGTGGTGGGCAATCAGCCCCAGCATTTT.

The chain recombines TRBV20-1 with TRBJ1-2, with D perhaps TRBD1 (5 bases). With 0 bases removed from V and 2 bases from J, the gap between germline ends came to 10 bases. Germline V gene data show CDR1 as DFQATT and CDR2 as SNEGSKA (reference sequence). CDR3 length equals 14 residues. The CDR3 DNA is TGCAGTGCTAGAGAACTGGACATAAACTATGGCTACACCTTC. It yields the protein CSARELDINYGYTF.

The gene calls are TRBV20-1 and TRBJ2-5; 10 nucleotides line up with TRBD2. Unmatched junction bases numbered 14, after V lost 3 bases and J lost 13 bases. Looked up from germline, CDR1 is DFQATT and CDR2 is SNEGSKA (reference sequence). The CDR3 is made up of 14 amino acids. CDR3 amino acids: CSASQRTSGPVVYF. In DNA form, the CDR3 reads TGCAGTGCTAGTCAAAGGACTAGCGGCCCCGTGGTGTACTTC.

In its sample, this clonotype was seen once. The rearrangement links TRBV28 to TRBJ1-2, with no clear D. The ends were cut back, 6 bases at V and 0 bases at J, with 14 bases in the middle. The CDR3 extends over 15 amino acids. Germline V lookup: CDR1 MDHEN, CDR2 SYDVKM. The CDR3 DNA sequence: TGTGCCAGCAGAGTCTCCGACGGATCTAACTATGGCTACACCTTC. Amino acid sequence: CASRVSDGSNYGYTF.

The V and J genes are TRBV7-3 and TRBJ2-3; D unclear. The CDR3 is made up of 13 amino acids. V dropped 5 bases and J dropped 1 base, with 7 bases sitting between them. From germline, CDR1 is SGHTA and CDR2 FQGTGA. The CDR3 loop is CASSGLGTDTQYF. The CDR3 bases are TGTGCCAGCAGCGGTTTGGGCACAGATACGCAGTATTTT.

Turning to this clonotype: One end of the junction fails to match germline, which may point to a read error. The genes are TRBV6-5 and TRBJ2-5; D assignment may be TRBD1 or TRBD2 (6 bases each). Germline V CDR1 and CDR2: MNHEY, SVGAGI. This CDR3 comprises 18 residues. In DNA, the CDR3 is TGTGCCGGCAGTTACTCCCTTCCCATCACAGGGACTTGGGAGACCCAGTACTTC. This codes for CAGSYSLPITGTWETQYF.

This clonotype has only a few counts. This chain connects TRBV12-3 or TRBV12-4 to TRBJ1-1; 9 bases fit TRBD1. V lost 4 bases and J lost 9; bases outside the gene matches: 12. The CDR3 is 15 residues long. The CDR3 reads CASSSRDRVKTQAFF. DNA of the CDR3: TGTGCCAGCAGTTCTCGGGACAGGGTAAAAACGCAAGCTTTCTTT.

This clonotype was seen a handful of times. The chain joins TRBV4-3 to TRBJ2-1; possible D gene TRBD2, 6 bases. CDR3 length: 14 amino acids. V gave up 2 bases and J gave up 4 bases, with 9 bases separating them. The germline V gene encodes CDR1 LGHNA and CDR2 YSLEER. CDR3 coding DNA: TGCGCCAGCAGCCAAATGGGGGGATACAATGAGCAGTTCTTC. This sequence encodes CASSQMGGYNEQFF.

This clonotype was counted only a few times. The CDR3 spells CARQRGVTVSYNEQFF. DNA of the CDR3: TGTGCCCGCCAGAGGGGGGTCACAGTTTCCTACAATGAGCAGTTCTTC. The V call is TRBV15, the J call TRBJ2-1; possibly TRBD1 or TRBD2 for D (6 bases each). There are 16 residues in the CDR3. Germline assignment: CDR1 LNHNV and CDR2 YYDKDF (reference sequence). Trimming removed 11 bases from V and 1 base from J, with 21 bases in between.

The rearrangement joins TRBV12-3 or TRBV12-4 to TRBJ2-7, with TRBD1 matching 7 bases. CDR3 size: 17 residues. V shed 5 bases and J 7 bases; nucleotides not matched to a gene: 20. In DNA form, the CDR3 reads TGTGCCAGCAGTCCCCGACAGGGCCTACTACTCTACAATGAGCAGTACTTC. Its translation: CASSPRQGLLLYNEQYF.

The genes are TRBV11-2 and TRBJ2-1; the match to TRBD2 covers 12 bases. This CDR3 comprises 15 residues. The J segment lost 8 bases and the V segment lost 5 bases, leaving 7 bases of the junction unmatched. Germline V gene lookup returns CDR1 SGHAT and CDR2 FQNNGV. The CDR3, as DNA: TGTGCCAGCAGCCCGACTAGCGGGAGCCCCCATGAGCAGTTCTTC. Encoded protein: CASSPTSGSPHEQFF. Filled out from reference TRBV11-2 and TRBJ2-1, the complete variable domain reads EAGVAQSPRYKIIEKRQSVAFWCNPISGHATLYWYQQILGQGPKLLIQFQNNGVVDDSQLPKDRFSAERLKGVDSTLKIQPAKLEDSAVYLCASSPTSGSPHEQFFGPGTRLTVL.

The chain employs TRBV7-2 and TRBJ1-5, with 7 bases aligning to TRBD1. The germline CDR1 and CDR2 sequences are SGHTA and FQGNSA. V was clipped by 2 bases and J by 3 bases; unmatched bases: 10. The CDR3 is 17 amino acids. CDR3 residues: CASSLREGAFSNQPQHF. CDR3 DNA sequence: TGTGCCAGCAGCTTACGGGAGGGGGCGTTTTCCAATCAGCCCCAGCATTTT.

This clonotype was seen more than once but under ten times. The V gene is TRBV21-1, the J gene TRBJ2-2. TRBV21-1 corresponds to a pseudogene. The CDR3 extends over 14 amino acids. CDR3 in DNA: TGTGCCAGCAGCAAAGCGCTGGGAACCGGGGAGCTGTTTTTT. This codes for CASSKALGTGELFF.